This TCR beta chain was recovered during a study of blood T cell repertoires in COVID-19 (TCRdb year 2020). Regarding the research as a whole: Samples covering the acute and convalescent phases of COVID-19 were provided by collaborators in the United States, Italy and Spain. The material from the prospective study consisted of cDNA or gDNA derived from T cells, B-cell-depleted T cells, or PBMCs. A freely available public database, intended as a resource for researchers studying the immune response to SARS-CoV-2, is where the repertoires were released. The sample metadata nearly always contained a de-identified subject ID, COVID-19 status, age in years and sex. The dataset comprised deeply sampled blood TCRbeta repertoires from subjects exposed to, actively infected with, or recovered from COVID-19. Samples came from the ongoing ImmuneRACE study (first 160 participants) plus 1,254 subjects from 6 global collaborators. Where HLA class I and class II types were available, the types were taken from metadata supplied by the sample provider, not from assay-based typing. Here is what the overall study found, with its caveats: The amount of clinical and demographic metadata varied by source and participant and was provided uncurated.

Collaborating institutions collected whole blood in K2EDTA tubes following their own protocols. For TCRbeta analysis, collaborator samples were shipped as frozen whole blood, as isolated PBMCs, or as DNA extracted from either sample type. From the cysteine through the phenylalanine, the CDR3 covers 15 amino acids. Left in the record is the CDR3 DNA by itself, 45 bases read in frame from the first base. V and J are trimmed by 2 bases and 7 bases, and the gene matches miss 5 bases of the junction. The germline V gene specifies SGHTA as CDR1 and FQGTGA as CDR2. TCRbeta CDR3 regions were amplified from genomic DNA by means of the immunoSEQ Assay, a bias-controlled multiplex PCR. Processing in the source paper ran as follows. Within the assay, amplification of reference gene primers was used to estimate how many nucleated cells each sample contained. To quantify the absolute abundance of each unique TCRbeta CDR3 rearrangement, sequence reads were collapsed and filtered. Productive Simpson clonality was computed per sample as the square root of Simpson's diversity index over productive rearrangements. Held by TCRdb, this immuneACCESS table contains in-frame sequences only and omits some clones. Under half of the omission traces to an unresolved V gene where checked; the cause of the rest is unknown. That table supplies the V and J calls and clone size; D and trimming were determined from the DNA. The sample table shows about 140,000 clones, and around 81% are seen once. The leading ten clones occupy 8.2% of the sample.

In regard to this clone: The antigen it binds to is not known. Per-base quality was not reported, and no clone a single base away is much larger than it.

This receptor was obtained from a human donor in a cohort sampled during active COVID-19. The chain joins TRBV7-3 to TRBJ2-7; 13 bases in between match TRBD2. Sequenced input: peripheral blood. In nucleotides, the sequence is TGTGCCAGCAGCTTAGGGACTAGCGGGAAGTATGAGCAGTACTTC. This codes for CASSLGTSGKYEQYF.